Listed below are T cell receptor beta chains from one sample, sequenced in a study of T cell responses to AZD1222 COVID-19 vaccine. Using immunoSEQ multiplex PCR, the repertoire was profiled, and TCRdb retains in-frame clones only, with some absent. The data contain 150,000 to 200,000 clones, about 90% of them seen just once; the ten biggest clones take up around 0.98%. Sequenced material: peripheral blood, taken 28 days after the second AZD1222 dose. These receptors were taken from an adult who received the AZD1222 COVID-19 vaccine. Both conserved end residues are part of each CDR3. The D gene is left open where the match is weak. Expanded clones are given a class, and other clones once, few, many or no size at all.

once	TRBD2	TRBV28	TRBJ2-3	CASNERGDTQYF	TGTGCCAGCAATGAGCGGGGAGATACGCAGTATTTT
NA	NA	TRBV5-1	TRBJ2-5	CASSLRGRTGRGAEETQYF	TGCGCCAGCAGCTTGAGGGGCCGAACGGGGCGGGGCGCCGAAGAGACCCAGTACTTC
NA	TRBD1	TRBV7-2	TRBJ1-1	CASSPDRGYPEAFF	TGTGCCAGCAGCCCGGACAGGGGTTATCCTGAAGCTTTCTTT
NA	NA	TRBV6-5	TRBJ1-6	CASSLGRALYNSPLHF	TGTGCCAGCAGTTTGGGGAGGGCCCTCTATAATTCACCCCTCCACTTT
NA	NA	TRBV6-5	TRBJ1-2	CASIQTATNYGYTF	TGTGCCAGCATCCAGACAGCAACTAACTATGGCTACACCTTC
NA	TRBD1	TRBV11-2	TRBJ1-3	CASTGQTSGNTIYF	TGTGCCAGCACGGGACAGACCTCTGGAAACACCATATATTTT
NA	TRBD1	TRBV2	TRBJ1-2	CASLGTGEPMWGYTF	TGTGCCAGTCTGGGGACAGGAGAACCCATGTGGGGCTACACCTTC
NA	NA	TRBV12-3/TRBV12-4	TRBJ2-1	CASSEGNEQFF	TGTGCCAGCAGCGAGGGCAATGAGCAGTTCTTC
NA	TRBD1	TRBV20-1	TRBJ1-1	CSASQGARTEAFF	TGCAGTGCTAGTCAGGGGGCGCGTACTGAAGCTTTCTTT
NA	NA	TRBV4-1	TRBJ2-5	CASSFNEEETQYF	TGCGCCAGCAGCTTTAACGAGGAAGAGACCCAGTACTTC
NA	NA	TRBV18	TRBJ1-1	CASSPYQKNTEAFF	TGTGCCAGCTCACCTTACCAGAAGAACACTGAAGCTTTCTTT
NA	NA	TRBV7-2	TRBJ1-3	CASSLAASGNTIYF	TGTGCCAGCAGCCTGGCCGCTTCTGGAAACACCATATATTTT
once	NA	TRBV3-1/TRBV3-2	TRBJ1-1	CASSLKPGRTTEAFF	TGTGCCAGCAGTCTAAAACCGGGACGTACCACTGAAGCTTTCTTT
NA	TRBD2	TRBV4-1	TRBJ2-1	CASSQSPGLATNEQFF	TGCGCCAGCAGCCAGAGCCCGGGACTAGCGACAAATGAGCAGTTCTTC
NA	NA	TRBV10-3	TRBJ2-2	CASGTPTGELFF	TGTGCATCCGGGACACCCACCGGGGAGCTGTTTTTT
NA	NA	TRBV30	TRBJ1-5	CAWRPGFGNQPQHF	TGTGCCTGGAGGCCCGGGTTTGGCAATCAGCCCCAGCATTTT
NA	NA	TRBV2	TRBJ1-5	CASSGQRNQPQHF	TGTGCCAGCAGTGGACAGCGAAATCAGCCCCAGCATTTT
NA	NA	TRBV5-5	TRBJ1-1	CASRPGPNTEAFF	TGTGCCAGCAGGCCCGGGCCGAACACTGAAGCTTTCTTT
once	TRBD1	TRBV2	TRBJ1-5	CASSQQGADQPQHF	TGTGCCAGCAGTCAGCAGGGGGCGGATCAGCCCCAGCATTTT
NA	NA	TRBV15	TRBJ1-5	CATSSPTVLSNQPQHF	TGTGCCACCAGCAGCCCGACTGTCCTGAGCAATCAGCCCCAGCATTTT
NA	TRBD1	TRBV6-5	TRBJ1-5	CASSYGTGSNQPQHF	TGTGCCAGCAGTTACGGGACAGGGAGCAATCAGCCCCAGCATTTT
NA	NA	TRBV19	TRBJ2-7	CASSPGRGYEQYF	TGTGCCAGTAGTCCAGGACGGGGCTACGAGCAGTACTTC
NA	TRBD1	TRBV10-3	TRBJ2-2	CAIGGDRGHLNTGELFF	TGTGCCATCGGAGGGGACAGGGGACACTTAAACACCGGGGAGCTGTTTTTT
NA	NA	TRBV7-9	TRBJ2-7	CASSFPPLYEQYF	TGTGCCAGCAGCTTCCCCCCCCTTTACGAGCAGTACTTC
NA	NA	TRBV4-1	TRBJ1-2	CASSQVTAYGYTF	TGCGCCAGCAGCCAAGTGACAGCCTATGGCTACACCTTC
once	NA	TRBV2	TRBJ1-1	CASSERIEAFF	TGTGCCAGCAGTGAGAGGATTGAAGCTTTCTTT
once	NA	TRBV18	TRBJ1-2	CASSLSLQGLGDYGYTF	TGTGCCAGCTCACTCTCCTTACAGGGCCTGGGTGACTATGGCTACACCTTC
NA	NA	TRBV5-6	TRBJ1-1	CASSWAGGNTEAFF	TGTGCCAGCTCTTGGGCGGGCGGGAACACTGAAGCTTTCTTT
NA	NA	TRBV7-3	TRBJ1-3	CASSLTAGNTIYF	TGTGCCAGCAGCTTAACGGCGGGAAACACCATATATTTT
NA	TRBD1	TRBV30	TRBJ2-4	CAWEGASIAKNIQYF	TGTGCCTGGGAGGGGGCGTCTATAGCCAAAAACATTCAGTACTTC
once	TRBD1	TRBV27	TRBJ1-1	CASSPGGKTEAFF	TGTGCCAGCAGCCCAGGGGGCAAGACTGAAGCTTTCTTT
NA	NA	TRBV2	TRBJ1-5	CASRPTRFGQPQHF	TGTGCCAGCAGACCAACAAGGTTCGGGCAGCCCCAGCATTTT
NA	NA	TRBV6-5	TRBJ1-2	CASRPQARGGYTF	TGTGCCAGCAGACCACAGGCCAGGGGTGGCTACACCTTC
once	TRBD1	TRBV7-9	TRBJ1-2	CASSPMTGNGYTF	TGTGCCAGCAGCCCTATGACAGGGAACGGCTACACCTTC
NA	NA	TRBV14	TRBJ2-4	CASSQFRDGGLAKNIQYF	TGTGCCAGCAGCCAATTTCGGGACGGAGGTCTAGCCAAAAACATTCAGTACTTC
NA	NA	TRBV2	TRBJ1-1	CASSLNYNEAFF	TGTGCCAGCAGCCTTAACTACAATGAAGCTTTCTTT
NA	NA	TRBV9	TRBJ1-6	CASSLGGSYSPLHF	TGTGCCAGCAGCCTCGGCGGGTCCTATTCACCCCTCCACTTT
once	NA	TRBV6-5	TRBJ1-1	CASSAEVNTEAFF	TGTGCCAGCAGCGCAGAGGTGAACACTGAAGCTTTCTTT
NA	TRBD1	TRBV4-1	TRBJ1-2	CASSQDLTGTPFGYTF	TGCGCCAGCAGCCAAGACCTGACAGGGACCCCCTTTGGCTACACCTTC
NA	NA	TRBV9	TRBJ1-2	CASSRTYGYTF	TGTGCCAGCAGCCGGACTTATGGCTACACCTTC
NA	TRBD1	TRBV10-3	TRBJ2-3	CAISNPGQGTDTQYF	TGTGCCATCAGTAACCCGGGACAGGGCACAGATACGCAGTATTTT
NA	NA	TRBV9	TRBJ2-3	CASSVAGIYTDTQYF	TGTGCCAGCAGCGTAGCAGGGATTTACACAGATACGCAGTATTTT